One and the same sample provided the 31 T cell receptor beta chains below, sequenced in a study of breast tumors, draining lymph nodes, adjacent tissues. TCRdb ran MiXCR on the multiplex PCR reads and lists one entry per CDR3 protein. The data show approximately 230,000 distinct CDR3 sequences, 30% to 35% seen once. Axillary draining lymph nodes of breast cancer patients supplied the node samples. What was sequenced was axillary lymph node tissue. The receptor set was obtained from a female donor with breast cancer. Some clones in this sample may be carry-over from other donors' samples.

This clonotype appeared a few times. One base away lies a much larger clone, so this may be a sequencing read error. This chain uses TRBV20-1 with TRBJ2-3; 11 bases map to TRBD2. The CDR3 length is 15 residues. With V trimmed by 5 bases and J by 5 bases, 9 bases remained unmatched. The germline V gene has CDR1 DFQATT and CDR2 SNEGSKA (reference sequence). CDR3 bases: TGCAGTGCTGGAGGTAGCGGGGGGGCCGGAGATACGCAGTATTTT. The encoded protein is CSAGGSGGAGDTQYF.

The V gene is TRBV5-5, the J gene TRBJ2-7, with D uncertain. The CDR3 is 13 residues long. Deletions cut 3 bases from V and 0 bases from J, with 7 bases between. Germline V lookup: CDR1 SGHKS, CDR2 YYEKEE (reference sequence). The CDR3: CASSYGPSYEQYF. For the CDR3, the DNA is TGTGCCAGCAGCTATGGGCCCTCCTACGAGCAGTACTTC.

This clonotype has a count of ten or more. The chain employs TRBV9 and TRBJ2-5, with no clear D. The CDR3 spans 12 residues. The germline V gene encodes CDR1 SGDLS and CDR2 YYNGEE. V was pared by 2 bases and J by 5 bases, with 7 bases between. The chain's CDR3 is CASSVIGETQYF. In DNA, the CDR3 is TGTGCCAGCAGCGTGATTGGGGAGACCCAGTACTTC.

Remarks on this clonotype: A much larger clone differs from this one at a single base, so this may be a read error. The chain has TRBV19 and TRBJ1-2, with 7 bases fitting TRBD1. The CDR3 sequence is 15 residues long. CDR1 and CDR2 from the germline V gene are LNHDA and SQIVND (reference sequence). The CDR3 loop reads CASSNRGGTNYGCTF. CDR3 in DNA: TGTGCCAGTAGTAACAGGGGAGGAACTAACTATGGCTGCACCTTC.

In the case of this clonotype: A much larger clonotype is one base distant, so this may be a read error. This chain uses TRBV11-3 with TRBJ2-2, with 9 bases aligning to TRBD2. V lost 4 bases, J lost 7 bases, and 7 bases stayed unmatched. This CDR3 region has 15 residues. The germline gives CDR1 SGHNT, CDR2 YENEEA. In nucleotides, the CDR3 is TGTGCCAGCAGCTCCATAGCGGGGGCTGGCGGGGAGCTGTTTTTT. This translates into CASSSIAGAGGELFF.

The rearrangement joins TRBV4-1 to TRBJ1-2; the match to TRBD1 covers 8 bases. J gave up 4 bases and V 3 bases, and 1 base lay outside the gene matches. Germline CDR1 and CDR2: MGHRA and YSYEKL. The CDR3 is 13 residues long. CDR3 DNA: TGCGCCAGCAGCCACGGACAGGGCTATGGCTACACCTTC. It yields the protein CASSHGQGYGYTF.

V and J are TRBV24-1 and TRBJ2-7; D may correspond to TRBD1 or TRBD2 (5 bases each). Germline values: CDR1 KGHDR, CDR2 SFDVKD. V dropped 11 bases and J dropped 3 bases, with 10 bases sitting between them. The CDR3 totals 11 residues. CDR3 coding DNA: TGTGCCAGGGACGGCATCTACGAGCAGTACGTC. It encodes CARDGIYEQYV.

This clonotype was seen ten or more times. This chain joins TRBV11-3 and TRBJ2-6; a possible D gene is TRBD2 (6 bases). The CDR3 loop spans 17 amino acids. Germline V gene lookup returns CDR1 SGHNT and CDR2 YENEEA. Trimming removed 0 bases from V and 0 bases from J, with 9 bases in between. In nucleotides, the CDR3 is TGTGCCAGCAGCTTAGAGAGGCGGGGCTCTGGGGCCAACGTCCTGACTTTC. Its protein is CASSLERRGSGANVLTF. The variable domain in full, completed from reference TRBV11-3 and TRBJ2-6, reads EAGVVQSPRYKIIEKKQPVAFWCNPISGHNTLYWYLQNLGQGPELLIRYENEEAVDDSQLPKDRFSAERLKGVDSTLKIQPAELGDSAVYLCASSLERRGSGANVLTFGAGSRLTVL.

This clonotype was seen ten or more times. The V gene is TRBV6-1, the J gene TRBJ2-7, with D maybe TRBD1 (6 bases). Germline V gives CDR1 MNHNS, CDR2 SASEGT. The CDR3 consists of 14 residues. V lost 6 bases to trimming and J lost 1 base, with 13 bases between them. In DNA form, the CDR3 reads TGTGCCAGCAGCTTACGAGACAGGTCCTACGAGCAGTACTTC. As protein: CASSLRDRSYEQYF.

This chain joins TRBV14 and TRBJ2-6; D remains unclear. V lost 0 bases to trimming and J lost 0 bases, with 18 bases between them. The CDR3 is 20 residues long. CDR1 is SGHDN and CDR2 is FVKESK in the germline V gene. The CDR3 nucleotides are TGTGCCAGCAGCCAAGATCGTTCCTGCGAGCAGTACTCTGGGGCCAACGTCCTGACTTTC. It specifies CASSQDRSCEQYSGANVLTF.

This clonotype was counted ten times or more. The J gene is TRBJ1-5, the V gene TRBV5-5; the D gene is possibly TRBD1 (5 bases). CDR1 and CDR2 (germline): SGHKS, YYEKEE (reference sequence). The V and J ends lost 0 bases and 1 base respectively, with 8 bases between them. CDR3 length: 15 amino acids. CDR3 sequence reads: CASSLAWGSNQPQHF. CDR3 in DNA: TGTGCCAGCAGCTTGGCCTGGGGGAGCAATCAGCCCCAGCATTTT.

This clonotype was recorded at least ten times. The rearrangement joins TRBV19 to TRBJ2-3; D remains ambiguous. The CDR3 runs to 12 residues. Trimming took 5 bases from V and 4 from J, leaving 7 bases between them. Germline-derived CDR1 and CDR2 are LNHDA and SQIVND (reference sequence). This CDR3 reads CASSGYPDTQYF. CDR3 nucleotide sequence: TGTGCCAGTAGTGGATATCCAGATACGCAGTATTTT.

In this sample, this clonotype turned up a few times. This sequence joins TRBV18 and TRBJ1-4, with D uncertain. This CDR3 comprises 13 residues. Germline V CDR1 and CDR2: KGHSH, LQKENI. Trimming took 4 bases from V and 7 from J, leaving 10 bases between them. The CDR3 sequence is CASSLNGGEKLFF. The CDR3 bases are TGTGCCAGCTCACTCAACGGAGGTGAAAAACTGTTTTTT.

At least ten counts were recorded for this clonotype. The chain employs TRBV19 and TRBJ2-3, with 9 bases identical to TRBD2. Per the germline V gene, CDR1 is LNHDA and CDR2 is SQIVND (reference sequence). Trimming cost V 6 bases and J 3 bases; bases outside gene matches: 1. The CDR3 loop spans 13 amino acids. In nucleotides, the CDR3 is TGTGCCAGTAGAAGCGGGGGGACAGATACGCAGTATTTT. Its protein product is CASRSGGTDTQYF.

This clonotype showed up many times. The chain combines TRBV20-1 with TRBJ2-2; 8 bases are shared with TRBD2. CDR1 is DFQATT and CDR2 is SNEGSKA in the germline V gene (reference sequence). This CDR3 is 14 amino acids long. J gave up 6 bases and V 3 bases, and 6 bases lay outside the gene matches. The CDR3 nucleotides read TGCAGTGCTAGGCCAGCGGGAGCCCCCGGGGAGCTGTTTTTT. This gives the protein CSARPAGAPGELFF.

The table lists this clonotype with many counts. The junction departs from germline at one end; a sequencing error may be responsible. V usage is TRBV2 and J usage is TRBJ1-6, with 7 bases lining up with TRBD1. Germline V gene sequence: CDR1 SNHLY, CDR2 FYNNEI. This CDR3 is 16 amino acids long. The CDR3 reads CASRGQASSDNSPLHF. CDR3 nucleotides: TGTGCCAGCAGAGGACAGGCATCCTCCGATAATTCACCCCTCCACTTT. The entire variable domain, with the rest obtained from reference TRBV2 and TRBJ1-6, is as follows: EPEVTQTPSHQVTQMGQEVILRCVPISNHLYFYWYRQILGQKVEFLVSFYNNEISEKSEIFDDQFSVERPDGSNFTLKIRSTKLEDSAMYFCASRGQASSDNSPLHFGNGTRLTVT.

This clonotype was detected many times. The chain employs TRBV9 and TRBJ1-3; maybe TRBD1 (5 bases). Germline lookup yields CDR1 SGDLS and CDR2 YYNGEE. Trimming cost V 2 bases and J 2 bases, with 17 bases left between them. This CDR3 spans 17 amino acids. The DNA for the CDR3 is TGTGCCAGCAGCGTGGCCGGGGACGCGTTGGCTGGAAACACCATATATTTT. It yields the protein CASSVAGDALAGNTIYF.

Turning to this clonotype: A junction end diverges from the germline sequence, so it may reflect a read error. The chain couples TRBV7-9 to TRBJ2-5, with TRBD1 matching over 7 bases. There are 15 residues in the CDR3. The germline CDR1 and CDR2 sequences are SEHNR and FQNEAQ (reference sequence). The CDR3 reads CASSLVGQVQETQYF. The CDR3 DNA is TGTGCCAGCAGTTTAGTCGGACAGGTACAAGAGACCCAGTACTTC.

This clonotype was detected a few times. It is likely a read error, because the conserved phenylalanine at the end of the CDR3 is missing. This chain uses TRBV7-2 with TRBJ2-5; the D gene is possibly TRBD2 (5 bases). The CDR3 runs 14 residues. Germline CDR1 SGHTA, CDR2 FQGNSA. V lost 4 bases, J lost 2 bases, and 11 bases lay in between. The CDR3 spells CASSSRGEQETQYL. The CDR3 DNA sequence: TGTGCCAGCAGCTCCCGGGGAGAACAAGAGACCCAGTACCTC.

Concerning this clonotype itself: This sequence may be a read error, since a much larger clone differs from it by one base. The V gene is TRBV5-1, the J gene TRBJ2-1, with 7 bases lining up with TRBD2. The CDR3 spans 12 residues. Germline assignment: CDR1 SGHRS and CDR2 YFSETQ. Here the CDR3 reads CASRRGGDEHFF. DNA of the CDR3: TGTGCCAGCAGGCGTGGGGGGGACGAGCACTTCTTC.

This clonotype has just a few counts. V and J are TRBV5-4 and TRBJ2-7; 10 nucleotides agree with TRBD1. There are 15 residues in the CDR3. Unmatched junction bases numbered 8, after V lost 5 bases and J lost 3 bases. CDR1 and CDR2 (germline): SGHNT, YYREEE (reference sequence). CDR3 residues: CASRPGTGAGYEQYF. As DNA, the CDR3 is TGTGCCAGCAGACCCGGGACAGGGGCTGGCTACGAGCAGTACTTC.

As regards this clonotype: A read error may be the cause here, since a much bigger clone is one base away. The chain carries TRBV20-1 and TRBJ2-7; perhaps TRBD2 as D (6 bases). Per germline, CDR1 DFQATT and CDR2 SNEGSKA (reference sequence). The CDR3 sequence is 12 residues long. Written as DNA, the CDR3 is TGCAGTGCTATGCGGGGTTTCAACGAGCCGTACTTC. Residues: CSAMRGFNEPYF.

This clonotype turned up a few times. The gene calls are TRBV6-5 and TRBJ2-2, with 8 positions matching TRBD2. The CDR3 extends over 16 amino acids. The V and J ends lost 7 bases and 5 bases, in that order; junction bases with no gene match: 12. Germline V lookup: CDR1 MNHEY, CDR2 SVGAGI. The CDR3 DNA sequence: TGTGCCAGCATCAAAGCGGGGGTTTGGGAGACCGGGGAGCTGTTTTTT. It encodes CASIKAGVWETGELFF.

In its sample, this clonotype was seen many times. V and J are TRBV30 and TRBJ2-6; 7 nucleotides match TRBD1. The germline gives CDR1 GTSNPN, CDR2 SVGIG (reference sequence). V lost 4 bases, J lost 7 bases, and 4 bases stayed unmatched. The CDR3 sequence is 13 residues long. The CDR3 protein is CAWNRGIANVLTF. The CDR3, as DNA: TGTGCCTGGAACAGGGGAATAGCCAACGTCCTGACTTTC.

There are many counts of this clonotype. The chain uses TRBV6-5 and TRBJ1-2; a weak D match, TRBD1 (5 bases). Germline V CDR1 and CDR2: MNHEY, SVGAGI. Between the trimmed V and J ends, which lost 2 bases and 4 bases, there was a span of 14 bases. This CDR3 comprises 15 residues. Here the CDR3 reads CASSYPPGRGYGYTF. The CDR3 DNA follows: TGTGCCAGCAGTTACCCCCCGGGACGTGGCTATGGCTACACCTTC.

This clonotype was found once. Since no conserved phenylalanine or tryptophan closes the CDR3, a read error is the likely cause. The limits of the CDR3 on the DNA are not certain, so only TCRdb's listed CDR3 is given. V usage is TRBV15 and J usage is TRBJ1-2. CDR1 is LNHNV, CDR2 YYDKDF, per germline (reference sequence). The CDR3 has 19 residues if both end residues are counted. The CDR3 reads CATSRDRGSDCWHRSTESS.

This clonotype was detected ten times or more. The chain has TRBV9 and TRBJ2-7, with 7 bases aligning to TRBD1. CDR1 and CDR2 from the germline V gene are SGDLS and YYNGEE. CDR3 length: 17 amino acids. V gave up 0 bases and J gave up 6 bases; unmatched junction bases: 15. The CDR3 is CASSVGLPRQGFGEQYF. Here the CDR3 DNA reads TGTGCCAGCAGCGTAGGTTTGCCCAGACAGGGCTTCGGCGAGCAGTACTTC.

This chain joins TRBV3-1 and TRBJ1-4; D remains unclear. Germline CDR1 is LGHDT and CDR2 is YNNKEL (reference sequence). The germline V and J ends were trimmed by 2 bases and 6 bases, with 7 bases remaining between them. This CDR3 region has 13 residues. The CDR3 nucleotides read TGTGCCAGCAGCCAATGGGGTGATGAAAAACTGTTTTTT. The encoded protein is CASSQWGDEKLFF. Based on the CDR3 plus reference TRBV3-1 and TRBJ1-4, the full variable domain is DTAVSQTPKYLVTQMGNDKSIKCEQNLGHDTMYWYKQDSKKFLKIMFSYNNKELIINETVPNRFSPKSPDKAHLNLHINSLELGDSAVYFCASSQWGDEKLFFGSGTQLSVL.

The table lists this clonotype with many counts. The V gene is TRBV7-3, the J gene TRBJ2-2; the D gene could be TRBD1 or TRBD2 (5 bases each). V was cut by 1 base and J by 2 bases, with 11 bases left in between. Germline-derived CDR1 and CDR2 are SGHTA and FQGTGA. The CDR3 covers 16 residues. CDR3 loop: CASSLRSGGNTGELFF. For the CDR3, the DNA is TGTGCCAGCAGCTTAAGATCTGGGGGTAACACCGGGGAGCTGTTTTTT.

This clonotype was picked up one time. The CDR3 does not end in the conserved phenylalanine or tryptophan, so this is likely a read error. It is unclear where the CDR3 begins or ends on the DNA, so no DNA is shown, and the CDR3 is as TCRdb lists it. The genes are TRBV6-5 and TRBJ1-6. Counting both end residues, the CDR3 totals 8 amino acids. In germline, CDR1 is MNHEY, CDR2 SVGAGI. CDR3 in amino acids: CASKRTLL.

This clonotype was seen ten or more times. In DNA form, the CDR3 reads TGTGCCAGCAGCTTCTGGACAGGCCTGAACACCGGGGAGCTGTTTTTT. Protein sequence: CASSFWTGLNTGELFF. The chain is built from TRBV5-6 and TRBJ2-2, with TRBD1 matching over 7 bases. Germline loops: CDR1 SGHDT, CDR2 YYEEEE. The CDR3 covers 16 residues. Trimming cost V 2 bases and J 1 base; bases outside gene matches: 5.